This is a list of T cell receptor beta chains from one sample in a study of patients and donors after allogeneic stem cell transplantation. TCRdb reprocessed the RT-PCR reads with MiXCR, giving one entry per CDR3 protein. The repertoire holds about 400,000 distinct CDR3 sequences, with 16% as singletons. Sequenced input: blood, either unsorted or a sorted T cell fraction (not recorded which). These receptor sequences come from a human donor who was either an allogeneic HSCT recipient or a stem cell or donor lymphocyte infusion donor (not recorded which). It is not recorded whose cells these are; they may come from a transplant donor. The CDR3 runs from the conserved cysteine through the conserved F or W. A D gene is named only where the DNA matches it firmly. The size of a clone is reported for some rows only, either as once, few or many, or as a class for expanded clones.

v_gene	abundance	d_gene	j_gene	CDR3nt	CDR3aa
TRBV6-2/TRBV6-3	few	-	TRBJ1-1	TGTGCCAGCAGTTACAGGCTTGGGGGCACTGAAGCTTTCTTT	CASSYRLGGTEAFF
TRBV7-2	few	-	TRBJ2-7	TGTGCCAGCAGCATCAACCGACAGGCGGACGAGCAGTACTTC	CASSINRQADEQYF
TRBV4-2	-	-	TRBJ2-1	TGTGCCAGCAGCCAAGAGTGGCGGAGCTTCTACAATGAGCAGTTCTTC	CASSQEWRSFYNEQFF
TRBV12-3/TRBV12-4	many	-	TRBJ1-5	TGTGCCAGCAGTTTAATTCCTCAGCCCCAGCATTTT	CASSLIPQPQHF
TRBV6-5	few	-	TRBJ2-1	TGTGCCAGCAGTTACTCGACCCACGGAAATGAGCAGTTCTTC	CASSYSTHGNEQFF
TRBV9	-	-	TRBJ2-7	TGTGCCAGCAGCCAGGGGTCCTCGGGCGAGCAGTACTTC	CASSQGSSGEQYF
TRBV20-1	many	-	TRBJ1-5	TGCAGTGCTAGAGTAGGGGAAGGTCAGCCCCAGCATTTT	CSARVGEGQPQHF
TRBV4-1	few	-	TRBJ1-3	TGCGCCAGCAGCCAACAGGGGTATCCTGGAAACACCATATATTTT	CASSQQGYPGNTIYF
TRBV4-1	few	-	TRBJ1-3	TGCGCCAGCAGCCACCGCCAGGGGACTGGAAACACCATATATTTT	CASSHRQGTGNTIYF
TRBV5-1	-	-	TRBJ1-1	TGCGCCAGCAGCTTGCCGGGGGCTGAAGCTTTCTTT	CASSLPGAEAFF
TRBV20-1	few	-	TRBJ1-4	TGCAGCGCCCCGGGGGGACTGGGGGAAAAACTGTTTTTT	CSAPGGLGEKLFF
TRBV12-3/TRBV12-4	many	TRBD1	TRBJ1-5	TGTGCCAGCAGTTTAGGGGGGACAGCGCGGCCCCAGCATTTT	CASSLGGTARPQHF
TRBV12-3/TRBV12-4	few	TRBD2	TRBJ2-5	TGTGCCAGCAGTTTAGGGGGGGGTTTTCAAGAGACCCAGTACTTC	CASSLGGGFQETQYF
TRBV3-1	-	-	TRBJ2-2	TGTGCCAGCAGCCCTGGACCGCAGGTCGGTGGGGAGCTGTTTTTT	CASSPGPQVGGELFF
TRBV4-2	-	-	TRBJ1-3	TGTGCCAGCAGCCAAGAAAACGGGTACTCTGGAAACACCATATATTTT	CASSQENGYSGNTIYF
TRBV20-1	few	-	TRBJ2-3	TGCAGTGCTAGAGATGGGGCCAGGGGCACAGATACGCAGTATTTT	CSARDGARGTDTQYF
TRBV5-6	few	-	TRBJ2-3	TGTGCCAGCAGTATTTGGGGCGGTCGGGGACCTAGCACAGATACGCAGTATTTT	CASSIWGGRGPSTDTQYF
TRBV12-3/TRBV12-4	-	-	TRBJ2-1	TGTGCCAGCAGTCCAACTTGGGGAGGCTCCTACAATGAGCAGTTCTTC	CASSPTWGGSYNEQFF
TRBV7-8	few	TRBD2	TRBJ2-2	TGTGCCAGCAGCTTAATAGCGGGGGTAAACACCGGGGAGCTGTTTTTT	CASSLIAGVNTGELFF
TRBV5-5	-	TRBD2	TRBJ2-7	TGTGCCAGCAGCTTGCCTCGGGAGGGCCTGAACGAGCAGTACTTC	CASSLPREGLNEQYF
TRBV7-8	-	-	TRBJ2-7	TGTGCCAGCAGCGGGCGACTAGAGTGGGAGCAGTACTTC	CASSGRLEWEQYF
TRBV12-3/TRBV12-4	many	-	TRBJ2-7	TGTGCCAGCAGCCCCGACAGTATTGAGCAGTACTTC	CASSPDSIEQYF
TRBV20-1	few	TRBD2	TRBJ2-1	TGCAGTGCTACGGGGACTAGCGGGAGGGAGAGTTTCTACAATGAGCAGTTCTTC	CSATGTSGRESFYNEQFF
TRBV29-1	-	-	TRBJ2-6	TGCAGCGTTGAAGCGGTTGGGGCCAACGTCCTGACTTTC	CSVEAVGANVLTF
TRBV6-4	-	TRBD2	TRBJ2-1	TGTGCCAGCAGTGACACGTTCGGGACTAGCACTGACAATGAGCAGTTCTTC	CASSDTFGTSTDNEQFF
TRBV2	few	-	TRBJ2-5	TGTGCCAGCAGAGGGACAGAGACCCAGTACTTC	CASRGTETQYF
TRBV3-1	-	-	TRBJ1-6	TGTGCCAGCAGCCCGCGGCTTCTCGGCACCCTCCACTTT	CASSPRLLGTLHF
TRBV5-1	many	-	TRBJ2-3	TGCGCCAGCAGCTTTGGCAGGAGCACAGATACGCAGTATTTT	CASSFGRSTDTQYF
TRBV7-3	many	TRBD2	TRBJ2-2	TGTGCCAGCAGAGTCGACGGGACTAAGAACACCGGGGAGCTGTTTTTT	CASRVDGTKNTGELFF
TRBV7-2	many	TRBD1	TRBJ1-1	TGTGCCAGCAGCTTGCGGACAGGGGCCAACACTGAAGCTTTCTTT	CASSLRTGANTEAFF
TRBV5-1	many	TRBD2	TRBJ2-7	TGCGCCAGCAGCTTGACTAGCGGCCAGCACGAGCAGTACTTC	CASSLTSGQHEQYF
TRBV20-1	-	TRBD2	TRBJ2-1	TGCAGTGCGGTAGCGGGAGGCCCTTTGGTGCGGCAGTTCTTC	CSAVAGGPLVRQFF
TRBV4-2	-	TRBD2	TRBJ2-2	TGTGCCAGCGGAGATGTGCCGGGACTAGCGGACTCGAACACCGGGGAGCTGTTTTTT	CASGDVPGLADSNTGELFF
TRBV2	once	-	TRBJ2-7	TGTGCCAGCAGCCCCCGGACGCCGCGGGCCTACGAGCAGTACTTC	CASSPRTPRAYEQYF
TRBV6-1	-	-	TRBJ1-6	TGTGCCAGCAGTCCACCGGGGTGGGATTCACCCCTCCACTTT	CASSPPGWDSPLHF
TRBV12-3/TRBV12-4	few	TRBD1	TRBJ2-3	TGTGCCAGCAGTTTGGACAGGGGTATTACGCAGTATTTT	CASSLDRGITQYF
TRBV6-2/TRBV6-3	-	-	TRBJ2-3	TGTGCCAGCAGTTACTCGCTTCCCACAGATACGCAGTATTTT	CASSYSLPTDTQYF
TRBV4-1	-	-	TRBJ2-1	TGCGCCAGCAGCCAAGATCGGATCTCGGGCCGTTCTATGGATGAGCAGTTCTTC	CASSQDRISGRSMDEQFF
TRBV10-3	many	TRBD1	TRBJ2-7	TGTGCCATCAGTCCCGGACAGGGAACCTACGAGCAGTACTTC	CAISPGQGTYEQYF
TRBV4-1	-	-	TRBJ2-3	TGCGCCAGCAACCCTTCACTCATCACAGATACGCAGTATTTT	CASNPSLITDTQYF
TRBV12-3/TRBV12-4	many	TRBD1	TRBJ2-4	TGTGCCAGCAGTTTAGGGCAGGGGGCCCAAAACATTCAGTACTTC	CASSLGQGAQNIQYF
TRBV4-2	few	-	TRBJ2-7	TGTGCCAGCAGCCAAGAAAGCGGAGTCCTCTACGAGCAGTACTTC	CASSQESGVLYEQYF
TRBV7-9	few	TRBD2	TRBJ2-1	TGTGCCAGCAGCTCCCGGACTAGCGGGAGCGACAATGAGCAGTTCTTC	CASSSRTSGSDNEQFF
TRBV29-1	-	TRBD1	TRBJ2-5	TGCAGCGTTGAAGTTGGACAGGGCGGGGAGACCCAGTACTTC	CSVEVGQGGETQYF
TRBV29-1	-	-	TRBJ2-7	TGCAGCGCCCAACATGAGGCGACCTACGAGCAGTACTTC	CSAQHEATYEQYF
TRBV12-3/TRBV12-4	-	-	TRBJ1-3	TGTGCCAGCAGTCTCCTCCGGTTGAGGAACACCATATATTTT	CASSLLRLRNTIYF
TRBV28	-	-	TRBJ2-2	TGTGCCAGCAGTCCCCCATGGGGAGGTCAGGGGCCCGGGGAGCTGTTTTTT	CASSPPWGGQGPGELFF